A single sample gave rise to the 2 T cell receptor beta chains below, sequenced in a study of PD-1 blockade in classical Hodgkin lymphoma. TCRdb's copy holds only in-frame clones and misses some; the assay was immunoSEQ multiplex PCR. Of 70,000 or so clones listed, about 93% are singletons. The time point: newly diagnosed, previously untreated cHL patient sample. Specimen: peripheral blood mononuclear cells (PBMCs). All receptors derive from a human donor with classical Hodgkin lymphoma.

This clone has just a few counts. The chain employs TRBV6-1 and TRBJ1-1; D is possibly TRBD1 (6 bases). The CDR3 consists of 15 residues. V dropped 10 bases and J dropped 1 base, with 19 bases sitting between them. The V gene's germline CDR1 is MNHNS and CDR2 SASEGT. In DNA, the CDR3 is TGTGCCATAAAAAGATACGGGACACAGAACACTGAAGCTTTCTTT. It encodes CAIKRYGTQNTEAFF.

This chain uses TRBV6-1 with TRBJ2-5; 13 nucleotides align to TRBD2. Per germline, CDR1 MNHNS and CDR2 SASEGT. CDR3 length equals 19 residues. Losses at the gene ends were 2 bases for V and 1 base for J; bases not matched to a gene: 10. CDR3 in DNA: TGTGCCAGCAGTGAAAAATTATTAGGACTAGCGGGGGTCCAAGAGACCCAGTACTTC. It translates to CASSEKLLGLAGVQETQYF.